This T cell receptor (beta chain) was recorded in a study of T cell responses to AZD1222 COVID-19 vaccine. Turning to the study itself: Doses given second, at about 4 or about 12 weeks, were pooled. Study-wide results and caveats: A reported finding is that nearly half of spike-specific TCRs target unmutated variant regions. Repertoire samples came only from after the peak T cell response. Only a handful of AZD1222 recipients tested seropositive at baseline.

TCRdb's copy holds only in-frame clones and misses some; the assay was immunoSEQ multiplex PCR. The sample includes about 82,000 clones, roughly nine tenths seen only once; the top ten take 5.2%. J lost 1 base, V lost 5 bases, and 6 bases had no gene match. CDR1 and CDR2 (germline): SGHNT, YYREEE (reference sequence). CDR3 length equals 15 residues. For this clone: Its antigen is still unknown.

The specimen comprised peripheral blood, sampled on day 0 of AZD1222 vaccination. The chain uses TRBV5-4 and TRBJ2-3, with 8 bases aligning to TRBD2. The sequence came from an adult in good health. The CDR3 sequence is CASRPGGGRTDTQYF. The CDR3 DNA reads as TGTGCCAGCAGGCCGGGAGGGGGACGCACAGATACGCAGTATTTT. Full variable domain (rest looked up from reference TRBV5-4 and TRBJ2-3): ETGVTQSPTHLIKTRGQQVTLRCSSQSGHNTVSWYQQALGQGPQFIFQYYREEENGRGNFPPRFSGLQFPNYSSELNVNALELDDSALYLCASRPGGGRTDTQYFGPGTRLTVL.